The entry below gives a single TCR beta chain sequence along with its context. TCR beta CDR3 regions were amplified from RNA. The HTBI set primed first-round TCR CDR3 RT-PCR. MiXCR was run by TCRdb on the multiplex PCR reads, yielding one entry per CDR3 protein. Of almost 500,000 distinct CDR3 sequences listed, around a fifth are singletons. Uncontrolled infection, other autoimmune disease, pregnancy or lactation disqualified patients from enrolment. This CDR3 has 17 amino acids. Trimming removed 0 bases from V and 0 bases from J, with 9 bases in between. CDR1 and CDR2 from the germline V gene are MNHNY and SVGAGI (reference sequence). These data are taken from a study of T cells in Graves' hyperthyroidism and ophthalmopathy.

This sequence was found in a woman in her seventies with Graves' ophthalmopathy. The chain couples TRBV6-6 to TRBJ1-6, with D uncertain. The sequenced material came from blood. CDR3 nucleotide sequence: TGTGCCAGCAGTTACTCATGGACCAGCTCCTATAATTCACCCCTCCACTTT. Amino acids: CASSYSWTSSYNSPLHF.